This record looks at one TCR beta chain sequence and its context. The entry originates in a study of cytomegalovirus exposure and HLA in healthy donors. Overall study context: Early release data held 85 million or so unique TCRs from HLA-typed donors.

PCR amplification relied on 60 Vbeta primers (plus 13 Jbeta primers). Repertoires were generated with immunoSEQ multiplex PCR, while TCRdb's copy carries only in-frame clones and drops some. The table has roughly 71,000 clones, 62% seen once. The CDR3 loop spans 16 amino acids. With V trimmed by 2 bases and J by 2 bases, 7 bases remained unmatched. Germline lookup yields CDR1 SGHTA and CDR2 FQGNSA. Donors sampled were nominally healthy, though unrecorded immune exposures were likely. The material sequenced was PBMCs. The chain has TRBV7-2 and TRBJ2-7; 9 positions agree with TRBD2. The sequence came from a man between 25 and 39 years old in good health and CMV-seronegative. The CDR3 DNA reads as TGTGCCAGCAGCTTAATAGCGGGGGCCAATGCCTACGAGCAGTACTTC. Encoded protein: CASSLIAGANAYEQYF.